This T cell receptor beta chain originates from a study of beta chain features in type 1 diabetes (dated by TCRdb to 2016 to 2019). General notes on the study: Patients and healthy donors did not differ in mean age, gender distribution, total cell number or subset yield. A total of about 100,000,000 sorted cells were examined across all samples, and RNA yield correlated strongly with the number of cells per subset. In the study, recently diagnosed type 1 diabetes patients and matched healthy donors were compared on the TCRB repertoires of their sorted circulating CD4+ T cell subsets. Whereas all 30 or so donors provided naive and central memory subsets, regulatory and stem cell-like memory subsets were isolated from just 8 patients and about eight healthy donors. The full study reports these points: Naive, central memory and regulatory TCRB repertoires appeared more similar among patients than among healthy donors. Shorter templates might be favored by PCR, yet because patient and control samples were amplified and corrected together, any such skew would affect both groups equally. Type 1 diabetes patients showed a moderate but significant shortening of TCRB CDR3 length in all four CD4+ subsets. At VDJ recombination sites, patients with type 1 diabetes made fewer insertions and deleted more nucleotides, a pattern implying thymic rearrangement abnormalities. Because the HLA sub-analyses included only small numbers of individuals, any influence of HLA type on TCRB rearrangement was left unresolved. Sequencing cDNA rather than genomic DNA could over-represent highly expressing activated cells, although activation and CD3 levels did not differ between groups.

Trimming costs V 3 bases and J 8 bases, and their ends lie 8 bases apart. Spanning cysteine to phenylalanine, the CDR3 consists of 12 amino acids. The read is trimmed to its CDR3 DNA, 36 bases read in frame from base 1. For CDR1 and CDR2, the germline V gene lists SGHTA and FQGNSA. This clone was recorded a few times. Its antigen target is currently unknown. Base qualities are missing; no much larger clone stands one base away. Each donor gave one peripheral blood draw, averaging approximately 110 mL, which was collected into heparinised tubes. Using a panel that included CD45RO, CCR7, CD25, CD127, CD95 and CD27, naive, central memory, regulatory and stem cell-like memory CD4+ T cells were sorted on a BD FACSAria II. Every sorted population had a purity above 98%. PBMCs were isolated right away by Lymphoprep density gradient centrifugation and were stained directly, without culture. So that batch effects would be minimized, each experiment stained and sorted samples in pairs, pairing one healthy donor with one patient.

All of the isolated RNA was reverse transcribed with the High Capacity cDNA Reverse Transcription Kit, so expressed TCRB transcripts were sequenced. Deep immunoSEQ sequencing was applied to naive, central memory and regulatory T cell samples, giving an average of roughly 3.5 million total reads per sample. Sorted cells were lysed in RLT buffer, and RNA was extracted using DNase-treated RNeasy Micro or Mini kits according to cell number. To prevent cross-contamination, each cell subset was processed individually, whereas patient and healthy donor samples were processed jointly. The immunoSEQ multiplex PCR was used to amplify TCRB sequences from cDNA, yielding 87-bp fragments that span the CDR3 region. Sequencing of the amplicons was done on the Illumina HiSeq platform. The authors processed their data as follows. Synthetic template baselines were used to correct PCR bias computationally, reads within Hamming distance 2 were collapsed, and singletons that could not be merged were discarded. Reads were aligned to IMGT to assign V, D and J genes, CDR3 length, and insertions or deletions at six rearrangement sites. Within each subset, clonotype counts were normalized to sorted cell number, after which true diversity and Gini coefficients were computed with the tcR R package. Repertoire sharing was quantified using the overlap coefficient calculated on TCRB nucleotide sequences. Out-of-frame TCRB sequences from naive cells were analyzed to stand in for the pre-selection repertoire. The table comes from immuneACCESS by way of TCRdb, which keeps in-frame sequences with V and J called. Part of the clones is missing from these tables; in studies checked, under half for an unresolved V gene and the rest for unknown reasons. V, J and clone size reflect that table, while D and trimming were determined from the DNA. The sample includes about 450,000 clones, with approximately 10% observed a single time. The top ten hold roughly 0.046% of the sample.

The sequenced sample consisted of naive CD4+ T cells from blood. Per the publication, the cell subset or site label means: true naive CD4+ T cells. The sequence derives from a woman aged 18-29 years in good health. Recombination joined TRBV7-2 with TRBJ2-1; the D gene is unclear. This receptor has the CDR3 CASSLRDHEQFF. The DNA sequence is TGTGCCAGCAGCTTGCGAGACCATGAGCAGTTCTTC.